This T cell receptor (beta chain) stems from a study of early T cells in non-severe SARS-CoV-2 infection. The sample holds a few counts of this clonotype. TCRdb re-called the 5' RACE reads through MiXCR, storing one row per CDR3 protein. This table has more than 45,000 distinct CDR3 sequences, 7% to 8% appearing once. This clonotype was sampled from an adult who was a healthcare worker with PCR-confirmed SARS-CoV-2 infection or an uninfected control (not recorded which). Sequencing was performed on whole blood.

The CDR3 DNA sequence: TGTGCCAGCAGCCCATCTGACTGGACCTACGAGCAGTACTTC. Translating gives CASSPSDWTYEQYF. This rearrangement joins TRBV7-9 to TRBJ2-7; unclear D gene. Looked up from germline, CDR1 is SEHNR and CDR2 is FQNEAQ (reference sequence). CDR3 length: 14 residues. The V end was cut by 5 bases, the J end by 2 bases, with 13 bases between.